Following are 16 T cell receptor beta chains from one sample sequenced in a study of blood T cell repertoires in COVID-19 (dated by TCRdb to 2020 to 2022). Receptor libraries were prepared by the immunoSEQ multiplex PCR assay. In its TCRdb copy, this immuneACCESS table keeps in-frame sequences only and misses some clones. Where compared with another copy, unresolved V genes explain less than half of these, and the others have no known cause. Within this sample are roughly 150,000 clones, with about four fifths of them counted one time only. Over 11% of the sample comes from the top ten. The sequenced material came from peripheral blood. These receptors originate from a woman of 80 years or more with acute or convalescent COVID-19.

The rearrangement uses TRBV30 and TRBJ1-3; D remains unclear. This CDR3 comprises 14 residues. The V end was cut by 4 bases, the J end by 0 bases, with 10 bases between. Germline lookup yields CDR1 GTSNPN and CDR2 SVGIG (reference sequence). The chain's CDR3 is CAWKPGYSGNTIYF. CDR3 sequence (DNA): TGTGCCTGGAAACCAGGCTACTCTGGAAACACCATATATTTT.

V usage is TRBV5-1 and J usage is TRBJ2-2, with a weak D call TRBD2 (7 bases). This CDR3 region has 14 residues. Trimming took off 7 bases at V and 1 base at J, with 11 bases between the two ends. The germline V gene encodes CDR1 SGHRS and CDR2 YFSETQ. CDR3 nucleotide sequence: TGCGCCAGCCACGGGGGGCGGAACACCGGGGAGCTGTTTTTT. Translation: CASHGGRNTGELFF.

This sequence joins TRBV19 and TRBJ1-1; a possible D gene is TRBD1 (6 bases). This CDR3 comprises 12 residues. Per germline, CDR1 LNHDA and CDR2 SQIVND (reference sequence). V was clipped by 6 bases and J by 4 bases, with 9 bases between them. CDR3 in DNA: TGTGCCAGTAGCCCACAGGGCACTGAAGCTTTCTTT. This sequence encodes CASSPQGTEAFF. The complete variable domain, with remaining parts taken from reference TRBV19 and TRBJ1-1, reads DGGITQSPKYLFRKEGQNVTLSCEQNLNHDAMYWYRQDPGQGLRLIYYSQIVNDFQKGDIAEGYSVSREKKESFPLTVTSAQKNPTAFYLCASSPQGTEAFFGQGTRLTVV.

The rearrangement joins TRBV2 to TRBJ2-3; 8 nucleotides agree with TRBD1. Germline V gene lookup returns CDR1 SNHLY and CDR2 FYNNEI. The CDR3 is made up of 14 amino acids. The J segment lost 2 bases and the V segment lost 6 bases, leaving 4 bases of the junction unmatched. The CDR3 DNA sequence: TGTGCCAGCAGGTGGACAGGGATCACAGATACGCAGTATTTT. Protein sequence: CASRWTGITDTQYF.

The CDR3 DNA sequence: TGTGCCTGGAGCACGGACAGCTATGGCTACACCTTC. It is translated as CAWSTDSYGYTF. This sequence joins TRBV30 and TRBJ1-2, with a possible D match to TRBD1 (6 bases). The germline gives CDR1 GTSNPN, CDR2 SVGIG (reference sequence). The CDR3 consists of 12 residues. Deletions cut 3 bases from V and 4 bases from J, with 9 bases between. The variable domain in full, completed from reference TRBV30 and TRBJ1-2, reads SQTIHQWPATLVQPVGSPLSLECTVEGTSNPNLYWYRQAAGRGLQLLFYSVGIGQISSEVPQNLSASRPQDRQFILSSKKLLLSDSGFYLCAWSTDSYGYTFGSGTRLTVV.

The rearrangement uses TRBV27 and TRBJ2-3, with a weak D call TRBD2 (6 bases). The CDR3 is made up of 16 amino acids. Trimming left V 5 bases short and J 7 bases short, with 22 bases between. The germline gives CDR1 MNHEY, CDR2 SMNVEV (reference sequence). The CDR3 loop reads CASSPWTGRGRNTQYF. In nucleotides, the CDR3 is TGTGCCAGCAGTCCGTGGACGGGTCGTGGGAGGAATACGCAGTATTTT.

This clone was recorded once. The chain couples TRBV13 to TRBJ1-5; 7 nucleotides agree with TRBD1. Germline assignment: CDR1 PRHDT and CDR2 FYEKMQ (reference sequence). V was pared by 5 bases and J by 4 bases, with 8 bases of the junction left unmatched. There are 15 residues in the CDR3. CDR3 nucleotides: TGTGCCAGCAGCCAGCAGGGGGGATCAAATCAGCCCCAGCATTTT. Residues: CASSQQGGSNQPQHF.

The gene calls are TRBV30 and TRBJ1-5; D is ambiguous. CDR1 and CDR2 from the germline V gene are GTSNPN and SVGIG (reference sequence). CDR3 length: 14 amino acids. The V gene lost 3 bases and the J gene lost 1 base, with 10 bases spanning the gap. The CDR3 nucleotides read TGTGCCTGGAGCTGGAGTCAGAGCAATCAGCCCCAGCATTTT. Translated: CAWSWSQSNQPQHF.

CDR3 sequence reads: CASSLSWSGLGGSPLHF. DNA of the CDR3: TGTGCCAGCAGCCTATCGTGGTCGGGGTTGGGGGGTTCACCCCTCCACTTT. This chain links TRBV27 with TRBJ1-6; D may be TRBD1 (5 bases). The germline V and J ends were trimmed by 6 bases and 9 bases, with 24 bases remaining between them. CDR1 is MNHEY and CDR2 is SMNVEV in the germline V gene (reference sequence). The CDR3 is 17 residues long.

The rearrangement joins TRBV28 to TRBJ1-5; maybe TRBD1 (6 bases). Germline V gives CDR1 MDHEN, CDR2 SYDVKM. The CDR3 totals 13 residues. V shed 10 bases and J shed 6 bases, with 16 bases lying between them. CDR3 in DNA: TGTGCCATCGTAGGGGGGGCGGGTCAGCCCCAGCATTTT. It is translated as CAIVGGAGQPQHF.

Only one count was recorded for this clone. This rearrangement joins TRBV6-5 to TRBJ2-3; D is undetermined. In germline, CDR1 is MNHEY, CDR2 SVGAGI. This CDR3 region has 11 residues. The V and J ends lost 6 bases and 2 bases respectively, with 3 bases between them. CDR3 DNA: TGTGCCAGCAGCCACACAGATACGCAGTATTTT. Its translation: CASSHTDTQYF.

This clone has just one count. The chain employs TRBV11-2 and TRBJ2-1; 13 bases are a match to TRBD2. V was pared by 5 bases and J by 10 bases, with 11 bases of the junction left unmatched. Germline V lookup: CDR1 SGHAT, CDR2 FQNNGV. The CDR3 contains 16 residues. CDR3 DNA: TGTGCCAGCAGCACCCACCCACCGGGACTAGCGGGGGAGCAGTTCTTC. Encoded protein: CASSTHPPGLAGEQFF.

The chain joins TRBV19 to TRBJ2-1, with D uncertain. Germline CDR1 reads LNHDA; CDR2 reads SQIVND (reference sequence). V was cut by 3 bases and J by 3 bases, with 9 bases left in between. The CDR3 spans 14 residues. In nucleotides, the CDR3 is TGTGCCAGTAGTATCCGCCAGGTCTACAATGAGCAGTTCTTC. Translation: CASSIRQVYNEQFF.

The chain combines TRBV5-4 with TRBJ2-5; TRBD1 matches 8 bases. Trimming removed 4 bases from V and 5 bases from J; junction bases left unmatched: 13. Germline V gene data show CDR1 as SGHNT and CDR2 as YYREEE (reference sequence). This CDR3 has 16 amino acids. CDR3 amino acids: CASSEQAGGNWETQYF. CDR3 nucleotide sequence: TGTGCCAGCAGCGAGCAAGCAGGGGGCAATTGGGAGACCCAGTACTTC.

The chain couples TRBV14 to TRBJ2-7; tentative D call: TRBD1 (6 bases). This CDR3 comprises 13 residues. CDR1 is SGHDN, CDR2 FVKESK, per germline. The V end lost 4 bases, the J end lost 7 bases, and 14 bases lay between the germline ends. The CDR3 DNA is TGTGCCAGCAGCCCTCGGACAGCCGGGGAGCAGTACTTC. This encodes CASSPRTAGEQYF.

The chain recombines TRBV18 with TRBJ2-2, with 7 nucleotides matching TRBD2. V was clipped by 1 base and J by 1 base; unmatched bases: 6. Germline V CDR1 and CDR2: KGHSH, LQKENI. This CDR3 spans 17 amino acids. As DNA, the CDR3 is TGTGCCAGCTCACCACTCGTTTTAGCGGGGAACACCGGGGAGCTGTTTTTT. As protein: CASSPLVLAGNTGELFF. Variable domain in full (rest from reference TRBV18 and TRBJ2-2): NAGVMQNPRHLVRRRGQEARLRCSPMKGHSHVYWYRQLPEEGLKFMVYLQKENIIDESGMPKERFSAEFPKEGPSILRIQQVVRGDSAAYFCASSPLVLAGNTGELFFGEGSRLTVL.